The 17 T cell receptor beta chains presented below share a single source sample, sequenced in a study of blood T cell repertoires in COVID-19. Using immunoSEQ multiplex PCR, the repertoire was profiled, and TCRdb retains in-frame clones only, with some absent. Of 6,500 to 9,500 clones in the sample, approximately 80% were seen once. The sequenced sample consisted of peripheral blood. Receptor source: a human donor in a cohort sampled during active COVID-19.

V is TRBV7-2 and J is TRBJ2-6, with D tentatively TRBD2 (7 bases). The germline V and J ends were trimmed by 6 bases and 3 bases, with 9 bases remaining between them. The CDR3 is made up of 14 amino acids. Germline CDR1 and CDR2: SGHTA and FQGNSA. The CDR3 DNA is TGTGCCAGCAGAGGGGGGGTTGGGGCCAACGTCCTGACTTTC. Protein: CASRGGVGANVLTF.

The table lists this clone with a few counts. The chain links TRBV6-6 to TRBJ2-3; TRBD1 matches at 7 bases. This CDR3 comprises 15 residues. With 9 bases clipped from V and 6 bases from J, the junction kept 15 bases outside the gene matches. CDR1 and CDR2 from the germline V gene are MNHNY and SVGAGI (reference sequence). CDR3 residues: CASRARDSRTDTQYF. As DNA, the CDR3 is TGTGCCAGTAGGGCCCGGGACAGTCGGACCGATACGCAGTATTTT.

The chain links TRBV27 to TRBJ1-5, with 7 bases identical to TRBD1. The CDR3 has 15 amino acids. Germline V CDR1 and CDR2: MNHEY, SMNVEV (reference sequence). V lost 2 bases and J lost 4; bases outside the gene matches: 5. The DNA for the CDR3 is TGTGCCAGCAGTTTACAAAAGGGGGCTAATCAGCCCCAGCATTTT. Protein product: CASSLQKGANQPQHF.

V is TRBV3-1 (or the pseudogene TRBV3-2) and J is TRBJ2-3; 8 nucleotides match TRBD2. The CDR3 is 16 residues long. The germline gives CDR1 LGHDT, CDR2 YNNKEL (reference sequence). V trimming: 5 bases; J trimming: 0 bases; junction bases outside the gene matches: 7. The CDR3 DNA sequence: TGTGCCAGCAGCGAATCTAGCGGGTTGAGCACAGATACGCAGTATTTT. Translation: CASSESSGLSTDTQYF.

The chain has TRBV6-5 and TRBJ1-1; tentatively, D is TRBD1 (6 bases). Trimming left V 8 bases short and J 5 bases short, with 18 bases between. CDR3 length equals 14 residues. Per germline, CDR1 MNHEY and CDR2 SVGAGI. CDR3 DNA sequence: TGTGCCAGCGAGAGTCAGGGGAGGGGGACTGAAGCTTTCTTT. Protein sequence: CASESQGRGTEAFF.

This clone was seen only once. This chain connects TRBV19 to TRBJ2-3; the match to TRBD2 covers 10 bases. The CDR3 loop spans 16 amino acids. V gave up 3 bases and J gave up 5 bases; unmatched junction bases: 8. Germline V CDR1 and CDR2: LNHDA, SQIVND (reference sequence). CDR3 loop: CASSISGSSGRDTQYF. The CDR3 nucleotides read TGTGCCAGTAGTATCTCGGGTTCTAGCGGGAGAGATACGCAGTATTTT.

This chain uses TRBV27 with TRBJ2-3; maybe TRBD2 (6 bases). The CDR3 extends over 15 amino acids. CDR1 MNHEY and CDR2 SMNVEV come from the germline V gene (reference sequence). Trimming removed 3 bases at V and 7 bases at J, with 17 bases between. CDR3 sequence: CASSLVDGGLNTQYF. The DNA of the CDR3 is TGTGCCAGCAGTTTGGTGGACGGGGGATTGAATACGCAGTATTTT.

The V call is TRBV24-1, the J call TRBJ2-1; D remains ambiguous. The CDR3 is 14 residues long. V lost 0 bases to trimming and J lost 8 bases, with 10 bases between them. Germline V CDR1 and CDR2: KGHDR, SFDVKD. The CDR3 loop is CATSDLPSGDEQFF. CDR3 in DNA: TGTGCCACCAGTGATTTGCCATCCGGTGATGAGCAGTTCTTC.

This CDR3 is CASSLSGVLNSPLHF. The CDR3 DNA follows: TGCGCCAGCAGCTTGAGTGGTGTACTGAATTCACCCCTCCACTTT. The chain links TRBV5-1 to TRBJ1-6; D unclear. The germline V gene has CDR1 SGHRS and CDR2 YFSETQ. The CDR3 is 15 amino acids. V lost 1 base and J 7 bases, leaving 12 bases between the germline ends.

V and J are TRBV6-2 or TRBV6-3 and TRBJ1-1; D ambiguous. V lost 6 bases to trimming and J lost 6 bases, with 17 bases between them. CDR1 is MNHEY, CDR2 SVGEGT, per germline. The CDR3 covers 14 residues. DNA for the CDR3: TGTGCCAGCAGCCGCGGAGTGGTCCCCCCTGAAGCTTTCTTT. The encoded protein is CASSRGVVPPEAFF.

The rearrangement links TRBV2 to TRBJ1-2, with D unresolved. The CDR3 has 11 amino acids. V lost 6 bases and J lost 8, with 10 bases in between. Germline-derived CDR1 and CDR2 are SNHLY and FYNNEI. The CDR3 sequence: CASREGGGYTF. The CDR3 nucleotides read TGTGCCAGCAGGGAGGGAGGAGGCTACACCTTC.

V is TRBV21-1 and J is TRBJ1-5; the table calls TRBD1, which could not be checked here. TRBV21-1 constitutes a pseudogene. CDR3 length: 16 amino acids. The CDR3 nucleotides are TGTGCCAGCAGCAAAGTCTGTAGGGGGCGGTGGCAGCCCCAGCATTTT. Encoded protein: CASSKVCRGRWQPQHF.

The chain recombines TRBV30 with TRBJ1-5; 10 positions agree with TRBD1. The CDR3 is 16 residues long. The trim removed 2 bases at V and 4 bases at J, leaving 8 bases unmatched. The germline V gene has CDR1 GTSNPN and CDR2 SVGIG (reference sequence). CDR3 amino acids: CAWSSLGQGGNQPQHF. DNA for the CDR3: TGTGCCTGGAGTTCACTTGGACAGGGGGGGAATCAGCCCCAGCATTTT.

This clone was detected only once. The chain recombines TRBV20-1 with TRBJ2-1; D is undetermined. Germline CDR1 and CDR2: DFQATT and SNEGSKA (reference sequence). V was trimmed by 0 bases and J by 12 bases, leaving 6 bases between them. The CDR3 covers 10 residues. This chain's CDR3 is CSARDMAQFF. In nucleotides, the CDR3 is TGCAGTGCTAGAGATATGGCGCAGTTCTTC.

V gene TRBV19 combines with J gene TRBJ2-3, with 16 bases identical to TRBD2. V lost 3 bases and J lost 0; bases outside the gene matches: 6. This CDR3 region has 19 residues. From germline, CDR1 is LNHDA and CDR2 SQIVND (reference sequence). The CDR3 bases are TGTGCCAGTAGTATGGGGACTAGCGGGGGGGTACTAAGCACAGATACGCAGTATTTT. Protein: CASSMGTSGGVLSTDTQYF.

In its sample, this clone was seen a few times. The chain couples TRBV5-1 to TRBJ2-2; TRBD2 might be the D (6 bases). Looked up from germline, CDR1 is SGHRS and CDR2 is YFSETQ. Trimming stripped 0 bases from V and 4 bases from J, with 10 bases between. CDR3 length: 15 amino acids. CDR3 residues: CASSLADSGTGELFF. Written as DNA, the CDR3 is TGCGCCAGCAGCTTGGCTGATAGCGGCACCGGGGAGCTGTTTTTT.

The chain is built from TRBV19 and TRBJ1-2, with 8 bases identical to TRBD1. Germline CDR1 and CDR2: LNHDA and SQIVND (reference sequence). V dropped 5 bases and J dropped 7; count of bases not matched to a gene: 9. This CDR3 comprises 14 residues. The CDR3: CASSDDRGLVGYTF. The CDR3 nucleotides are TGTGCCAGTAGTGACGACAGGGGTTTGGTTGGCTACACCTTC. The whole variable domain, filled in from reference TRBV19 and TRBJ1-2, reads DGGITQSPKYLFRKEGQNVTLSCEQNLNHDAMYWYRQDPGQGLRLIYYSQIVNDFQKGDIAEGYSVSREKKESFPLTVTSAQKNPTAFYLCASSDDRGLVGYTFGSGTRLTVV.